This T cell receptor (beta chain) was observed in a study of T cells in Graves' hyperthyroidism and ophthalmopathy. Whole-study findings and limits: A model using 13 V-J features told ophthalmopathy apart from stable hyperthyroidism. The blood repertoire included most of the expanded thyroid clonotypes above 0.001. The model anticipated ophthalmopathy a median about 7.1 months pre-onset.

PBMCs were obtained from roughly 10 ml fresh peripheral blood. Many counts were recorded for this clonotype. The antigen is undetermined. The CDR3 spans 12 residues. Trimming cost V 3 bases and J 0 bases, with 6 bases left between them. CDR1 and CDR2 (germline): DFQATT, SNEGSKA (reference sequence). The TCR beta CDR3 regions underwent amplification using RNA transcripts as the source. Primed by the HTBI set, a first-round RT-PCR was run on the TCR CDR3. Each CDR3 protein is one row after TCRdb ran MiXCR on the multiplex PCR reads. The sample yields hundreds of thousands of distinct CDR3 sequences, roughly 14% seen once.

Sequencing input: blood. V gene TRBV20-1 combines with J gene TRBJ2-7; no firm D call. The receptor's source is a woman aged 40 to 50 with Graves' ophthalmopathy. The CDR3 nucleotides read TGCAGTGCTAGCACACACTCCTACGAGCAGTACTTC. Translated: CSASTHSYEQYF.